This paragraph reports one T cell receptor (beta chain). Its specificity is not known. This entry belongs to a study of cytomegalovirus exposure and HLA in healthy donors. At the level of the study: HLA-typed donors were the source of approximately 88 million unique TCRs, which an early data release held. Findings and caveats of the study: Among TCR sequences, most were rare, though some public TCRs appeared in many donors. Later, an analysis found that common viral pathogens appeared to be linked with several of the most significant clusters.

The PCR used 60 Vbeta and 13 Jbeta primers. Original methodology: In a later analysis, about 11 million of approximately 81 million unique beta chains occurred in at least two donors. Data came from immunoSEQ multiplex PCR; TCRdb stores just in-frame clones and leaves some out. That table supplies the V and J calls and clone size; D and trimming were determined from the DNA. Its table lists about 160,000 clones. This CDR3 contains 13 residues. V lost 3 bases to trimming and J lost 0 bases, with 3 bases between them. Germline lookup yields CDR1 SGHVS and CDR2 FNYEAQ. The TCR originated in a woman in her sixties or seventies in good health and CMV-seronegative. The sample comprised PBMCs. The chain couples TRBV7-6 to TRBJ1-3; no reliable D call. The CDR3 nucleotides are TGTGCCAGCAGCTTCGGCTCTGGAAACACCATATATTTT. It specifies CASSFGSGNTIYF.